A single sample is the source of the 15 T cell receptor beta chains below, sequenced in a study of T-cell memory formation after mild COVID-19. TCRdb re-called the 5' RACE reads with MiXCR, one entry per CDR3 protein. The table shows 300,000 to 400,000 distinct CDR3 sequences, with roughly 13% occurring only once. The sequenced sample consisted of PBMCs or a T cell subset sorted from them (not recorded which). Every receptor here comes from a man aged 18 to 35 who had mild COVID-19 (a few samples of this study predate the infection). Cell type and time point are not known.

This clonotype was detected only a few times. The V call is TRBV5-1, the J call TRBJ1-2; D unresolved. V lost 1 base to trimming and J lost 8 bases, with 24 bases between them. The CDR3 extends over 17 amino acids. CDR1 and CDR2 (germline): SGHRS, YFSETQ. CDR3 DNA sequence: TGCGCCAGCAGCTTGCGAGGGCCTCCGGGAAGGTCGGGAGGCTACACCTTC. Its protein is CASSLRGPPGRSGGYTF.

This clonotype has at least ten counts. This rearrangement joins TRBV5-1 to TRBJ2-5, with D possibly being TRBD2 (6 bases). This CDR3 is 12 amino acids long. Germline V gene data show CDR1 as SGHRS and CDR2 as YFSETQ. Trimming shortened V by 0 bases and J by 10 bases, and 10 bases separated the two germline ends. For the CDR3, the DNA is TGCGCCAGCAGCTTGGAGGGGAGGTTCCAGTACTTC. It is translated as CASSLEGRFQYF.

Note on this clonotype: At one of its ends the junction is not consistent with the germline gene, which may arise from a read error. This rearrangement joins TRBV6-2 or TRBV6-3 to TRBJ2-7; maybe TRBD2 (5 bases). Germline V lookup: CDR1 MNHEY, CDR2 SVGEGT. CDR3 length equals 13 residues. The CDR3 DNA sequence: TGTGACAGCAGCGGCCCGGGCCACTACGAGCAGTACTTC. Protein sequence: CDSSGPGHYEQYF.

This clonotype showed up just a few times. This chain connects TRBV29-1 to TRBJ2-1; TRBD1 or TRBD2 may be the D gene (6 bases each). This CDR3 has 13 amino acids. CDR1 is SQVTM, CDR2 ANQGSEA, per germline. The ends were cut back, 2 bases at V and 5 bases at J, with 10 bases in the middle. The CDR3 nucleotides are TGCAGCGTTGAATGGGGGGCGCACAATGAGCAGTTCTTC. Its protein product is CSVEWGAHNEQFF.

The chain carries TRBV6-5 and TRBJ1-4; TRBD1 is a possible D gene (5 bases). Trimming took off 0 bases at V and 15 bases at J, with 11 bases between the two ends. Germline V gene lookup returns CDR1 MNHEY and CDR2 SVGAGI. The CDR3 consists of 12 residues. Here the CDR3 DNA reads TGTGCCAGCAGTTACTCTGGGGGAATAATGTTTTTT. This encodes CASSYSGGIMFF.

V is TRBV6-2 or TRBV6-3 and J is TRBJ2-4; D is undetermined. This CDR3 is built from 14 residues. Germline CDR1 is MNHEY and CDR2 is SVGEGT. Between the trimmed V and J ends, which lost 6 bases and 0 bases, there was a span of 9 bases. The chain's CDR3 is CASSAGVAKNIQYF. The CDR3 DNA reads as TGTGCCAGCAGCGCTGGGGTAGCCAAAAACATTCAGTACTTC.

This clonotype occurred a few times. V gene TRBV7-2 combines with J gene TRBJ2-7, with D unclear. The germline CDR1 and CDR2 sequences are SGHTA and FQGNSA. V gave up 4 bases and J gave up 2 bases, with 9 bases separating them. The CDR3 loop spans 13 amino acids. In DNA form, the CDR3 reads TGTGCCAGCAGCTGGCAGCCAGCCTACGAGCAGTACGTC. Its protein product is CASSWQPAYEQYV.

The chain combines TRBV21-1 with TRBJ2-3; the D call of TRBD1 is as the table states it, not checked on the DNA. TRBV21-1 is a pseudogene. The CDR3 has 18 residues. CDR3 loop: CASSKDPLTGASTDTQYF. The CDR3 DNA sequence: TGTGCCAGCAGCAAAGACCCTTTGACAGGGGCTAGCACAGATACGCAGTATTTT.

This clonotype was counted a few times. The genes are TRBV7-8 and TRBJ2-7; TRBD1 matches at 7 bases. The ends lost 7 bases at V and 0 bases at J; junction bases unmatched: 9. The germline CDR1 and CDR2 sequences are SGHVS and FQNEAQ. CDR3 length equals 15 residues. CDR3 sequence reads: CASTNAGTVSYEQYV. DNA of the CDR3: TGTGCCAGCACCAACGCCGGGACAGTCTCCTACGAGCAGTACGTC.

The genes are TRBV11-2 and TRBJ2-7; no reliable D call. Trimming pared 7 bases from V and 3 bases from J, leaving 19 bases between. The germline gives CDR1 SGHAT, CDR2 FQNNGV. The CDR3 loop spans 15 amino acids. In DNA, the CDR3 is TGTGCCAGCACCATTGAGCCCCACCGATACTACGAGCAGTACTTC. This gives the protein CASTIEPHRYYEQYF. The full variable domain, in which reference TRBV11-2 and TRBJ2-7 provide the parts outside the CDR3, is EAGVAQSPRYKIIEKRQSVAFWCNPISGHATLYWYQQILGQGPKLLIQFQNNGVVDDSQLPKDRFSAERLKGVDSTLKIQPAKLEDSAVYLCASTIEPHRYYEQYFGPGTRLTVT.

Only a few counts were recorded for this clonotype. The chain recombines TRBV5-1 with TRBJ2-5, with D perhaps TRBD1 (5 bases). CDR1 SGHRS and CDR2 YFSETQ come from the germline V gene. The CDR3 consists of 17 residues. The germline V and J ends were trimmed by 4 bases and 5 bases, with 24 bases remaining between them. CDR3 sequence reads: CASSPTAPSTAGETQYF. The CDR3 nucleotides read TGCGCCAGCAGCCCGACAGCCCCGTCGACTGCAGGCGAGACCCAGTACTTC.

V gene TRBV28 combines with J gene TRBJ1-2; unclear D gene. In germline, CDR1 is MDHEN, CDR2 SYDVKM. The length of the CDR3 is 13 residues. The V end lost 4 bases, the J end lost 7 bases, and 13 bases lay between the germline ends. The CDR3 coding sequence is TGTGCCAGCAGTTGGGATTCCGTCGGTGGCTACACCTTC. It yields the protein CASSWDSVGGYTF.

The gene calls are TRBV7-2 and TRBJ2-5, with 10 bases that match TRBD2. V lost 5 bases, J lost 6 bases, and 15 bases stayed unmatched. The CDR3 runs to 17 residues. CDR1 and CDR2 from the germline V gene are SGHTA and FQGNSA. The CDR3 sequence: CASSPQPPSGGLQTQYF. The CDR3 coding sequence is TGTGCCAGCAGCCCGCAGCCCCCTAGCGGGGGACTCCAGACCCAGTACTTC. Complete variable domain (other parts from reference TRBV7-2 and TRBJ2-5): GAGVSQSPSNKVTEKGKDVELRCDPISGHTALYWYRQSLGQGLEFLIYFQGNSAPDKSGLPSDRFSAERTGGSVSTLTIQRTQQEDSAVYLCASSPQPPSGGLQTQYFGPGTRLLVL.

This clonotype was picked up a small number of times. The chain joins TRBV5-1 to TRBJ1-4; TRBD1 matches 7 bases. The CDR3 has 17 amino acids. Germline CDR1 is SGHRS and CDR2 is YFSETQ. V lost 4 bases and J lost 2; bases outside the gene matches: 11. In DNA, the CDR3 is TGCGCCAGCAGCCCACGACAGGGAGTCTCGACTAATGAAAAACTGTTTTTT. Protein: CASSPRQGVSTNEKLFF.

This clonotype was found many times. The CDR3 region is CASSLVRYTRNTEAFF. DNA for the CDR3: TGTGCCAGCAGCTTAGTACGGTACACCCGTAACACTGAAGCTTTCTTT. The gene calls are TRBV7-2 and TRBJ1-1; D is undetermined. With 1 base removed from V and 2 bases from J, the gap between germline ends came to 14 bases. The CDR3 covers 16 residues. The germline gives CDR1 SGHTA, CDR2 FQGNSA. Full variable domain (missing parts from reference TRBV7-2 and TRBJ1-1): GAGVSQSPSNKVTEKGKDVELRCDPISGHTALYWYRQSLGQGLEFLIYFQGNSAPDKSGLPSDRFSAERTGGSVSTLTIQRTQQEDSAVYLCASSLVRYTRNTEAFFGQGTRLTVV.